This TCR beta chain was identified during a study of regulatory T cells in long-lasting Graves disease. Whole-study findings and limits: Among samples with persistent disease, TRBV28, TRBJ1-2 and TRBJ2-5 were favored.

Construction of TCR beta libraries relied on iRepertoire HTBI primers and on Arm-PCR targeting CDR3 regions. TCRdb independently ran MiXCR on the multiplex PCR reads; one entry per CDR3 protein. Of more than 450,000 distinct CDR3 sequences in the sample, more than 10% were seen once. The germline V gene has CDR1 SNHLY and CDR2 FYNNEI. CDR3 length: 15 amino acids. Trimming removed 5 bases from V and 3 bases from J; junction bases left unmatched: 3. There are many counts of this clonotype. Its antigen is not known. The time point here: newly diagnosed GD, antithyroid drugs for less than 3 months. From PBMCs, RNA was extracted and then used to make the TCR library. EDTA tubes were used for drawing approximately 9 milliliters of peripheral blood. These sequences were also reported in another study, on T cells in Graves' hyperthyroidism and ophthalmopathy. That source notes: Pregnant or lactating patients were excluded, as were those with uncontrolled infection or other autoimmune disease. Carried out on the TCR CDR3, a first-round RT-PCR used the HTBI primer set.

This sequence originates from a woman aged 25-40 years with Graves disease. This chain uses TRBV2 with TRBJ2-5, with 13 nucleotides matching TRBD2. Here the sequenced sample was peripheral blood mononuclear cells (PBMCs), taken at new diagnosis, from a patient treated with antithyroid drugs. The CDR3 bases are TGTGCCAGCAGTCCCACTAGCGGGAGGGAAGAGACCCAGTACTTC. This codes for CASSPTSGREETQYF.